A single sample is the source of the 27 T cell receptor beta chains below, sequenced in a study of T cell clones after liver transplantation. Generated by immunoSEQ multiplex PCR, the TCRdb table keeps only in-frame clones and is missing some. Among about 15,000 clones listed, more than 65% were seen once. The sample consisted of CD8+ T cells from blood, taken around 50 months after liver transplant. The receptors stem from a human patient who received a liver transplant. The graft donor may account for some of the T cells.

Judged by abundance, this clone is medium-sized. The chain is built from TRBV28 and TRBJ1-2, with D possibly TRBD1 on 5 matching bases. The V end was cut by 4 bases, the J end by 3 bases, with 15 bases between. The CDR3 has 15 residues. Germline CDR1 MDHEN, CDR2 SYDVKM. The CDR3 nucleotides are TGTGCCAGCAGTTCACCCTCCCAGGGAGACTATGGCTACACCTTC. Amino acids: CASSSPSQGDYGYTF.

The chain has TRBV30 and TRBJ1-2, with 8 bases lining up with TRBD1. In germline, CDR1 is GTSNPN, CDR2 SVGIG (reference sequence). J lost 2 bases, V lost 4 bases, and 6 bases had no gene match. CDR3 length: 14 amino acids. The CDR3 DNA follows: TGTGCCTGGACTACCGGACAGGGAAACTATGGCTACACCTTC. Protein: CAWTTGQGNYGYTF. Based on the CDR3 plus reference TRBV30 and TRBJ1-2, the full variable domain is SQTIHQWPATLVQPVGSPLSLECTVEGTSNPNLYWYRQAAGRGLQLLFYSVGIGQISSEVPQNLSASRPQDRQFILSSKKLLLSDSGFYLCAWTTGQGNYGYTFGSGTRLTVV.

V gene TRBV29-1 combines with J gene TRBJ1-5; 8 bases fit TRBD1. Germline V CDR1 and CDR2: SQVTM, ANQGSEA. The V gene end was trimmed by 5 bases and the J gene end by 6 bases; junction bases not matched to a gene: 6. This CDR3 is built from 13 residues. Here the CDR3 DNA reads TGCAGCGTTATCACAGGGGGAGGTCAGCCCCAGCATTTT. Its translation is CSVITGGGQPQHF.

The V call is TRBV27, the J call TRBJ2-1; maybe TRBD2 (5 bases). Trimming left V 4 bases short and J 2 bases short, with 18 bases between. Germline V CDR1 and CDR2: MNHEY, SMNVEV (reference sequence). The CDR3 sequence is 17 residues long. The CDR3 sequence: CASSSRDFGITYNEQFF. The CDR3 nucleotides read TGTGCCAGCAGTTCCCGAGACTTCGGGATCACCTACAATGAGCAGTTCTTC.

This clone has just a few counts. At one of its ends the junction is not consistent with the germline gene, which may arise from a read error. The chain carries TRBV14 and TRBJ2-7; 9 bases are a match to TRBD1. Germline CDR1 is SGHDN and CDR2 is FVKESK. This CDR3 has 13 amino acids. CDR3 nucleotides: TGTGCCAGCAGCCACGTGGGACAGGGCGAGGAGTACTTC. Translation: CASSHVGQGEEYF. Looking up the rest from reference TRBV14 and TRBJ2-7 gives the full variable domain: EAGVTQFPSHSVIEKGQTVTLRCDPISGHDNLYWYRRVMGKEIKFLLHFVKESKQDESGMPNNRFLAERTGGTYSTLKVQPAELEDSGVYFCASSHVGQGEEYFGPGTRLTVT.

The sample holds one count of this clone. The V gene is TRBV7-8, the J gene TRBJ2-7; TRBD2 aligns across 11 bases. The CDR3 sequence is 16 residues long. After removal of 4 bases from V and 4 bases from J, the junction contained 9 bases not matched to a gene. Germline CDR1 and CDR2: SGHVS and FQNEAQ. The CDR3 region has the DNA TGTGCCAGCAGCTACGGGACTAGCGGAGATTTATACGAGCAGTACTTC. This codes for CASSYGTSGDLYEQYF. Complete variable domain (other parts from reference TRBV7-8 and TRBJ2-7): GAGVSQSPRYKVAKRGQDVALRCDPISGHVSLFWYQQALGQGPEFLTYFQNEAQLDKSGLPSDRFFAERPEGSVSTLKIQRTQQEDSAVYLCASSYGTSGDLYEQYFGPGTRLTVT.

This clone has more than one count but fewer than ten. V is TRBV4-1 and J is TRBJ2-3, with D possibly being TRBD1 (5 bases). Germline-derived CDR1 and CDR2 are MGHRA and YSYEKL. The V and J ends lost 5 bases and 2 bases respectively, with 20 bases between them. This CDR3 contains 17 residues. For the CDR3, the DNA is TGCGCCAGCAGCAGATTTTTCCCTGACAGTGACACAGATACGCAGTATTTT. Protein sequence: CASSRFFPDSDTDTQYF.

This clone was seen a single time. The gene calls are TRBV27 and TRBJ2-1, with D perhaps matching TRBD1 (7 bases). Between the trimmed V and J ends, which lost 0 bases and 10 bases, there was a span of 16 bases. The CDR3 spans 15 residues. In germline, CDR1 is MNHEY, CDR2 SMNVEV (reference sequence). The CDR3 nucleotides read TGTGCCAGCAGTTTATCCGACCCAGGGGGGAGGGAGCAGTTCTTC. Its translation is CASSLSDPGGREQFF.

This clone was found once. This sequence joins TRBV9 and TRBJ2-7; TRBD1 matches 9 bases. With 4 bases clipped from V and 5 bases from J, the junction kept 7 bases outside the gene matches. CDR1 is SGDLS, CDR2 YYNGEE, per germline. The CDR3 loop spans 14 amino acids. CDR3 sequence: CASSISGTGNEQYF. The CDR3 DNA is TGTGCCAGCAGCATTTCCGGGACAGGGAACGAGCAGTACTTC.

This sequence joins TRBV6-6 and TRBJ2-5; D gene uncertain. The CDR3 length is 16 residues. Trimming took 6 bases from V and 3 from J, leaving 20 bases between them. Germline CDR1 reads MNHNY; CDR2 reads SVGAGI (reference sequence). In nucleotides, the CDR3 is TGTGCCAGCAGCTTGAACCCGGGCCTCTCCGAAGAGACCCAGTACTTC. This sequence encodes CASSLNPGLSEETQYF.

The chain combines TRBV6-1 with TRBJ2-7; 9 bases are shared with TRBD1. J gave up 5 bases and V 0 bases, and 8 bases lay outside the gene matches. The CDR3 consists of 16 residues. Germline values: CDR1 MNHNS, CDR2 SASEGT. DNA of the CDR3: TGTGCCAGCAGTGAAGCGGTCGGGACAGGGATCCACGAGCAGTACTTC. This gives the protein CASSEAVGTGIHEQYF.

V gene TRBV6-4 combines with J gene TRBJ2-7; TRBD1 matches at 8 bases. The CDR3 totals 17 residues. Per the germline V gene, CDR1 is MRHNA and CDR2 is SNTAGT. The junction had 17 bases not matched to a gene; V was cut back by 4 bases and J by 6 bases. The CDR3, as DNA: TGTGCCAGCAGTGCGCCCCTAACGACAGGGGTGAATGGCGAGCAGTACTTC. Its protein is CASSAPLTTGVNGEQYF.

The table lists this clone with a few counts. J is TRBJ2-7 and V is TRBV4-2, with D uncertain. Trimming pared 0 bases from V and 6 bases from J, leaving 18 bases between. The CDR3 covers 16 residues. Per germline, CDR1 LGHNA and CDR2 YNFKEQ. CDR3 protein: CASSQERTIIGSEQYF. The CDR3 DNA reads TGTGCCAGCAGCCAAGAAAGGACCATCATAGGTAGCGAGCAGTACTTC.

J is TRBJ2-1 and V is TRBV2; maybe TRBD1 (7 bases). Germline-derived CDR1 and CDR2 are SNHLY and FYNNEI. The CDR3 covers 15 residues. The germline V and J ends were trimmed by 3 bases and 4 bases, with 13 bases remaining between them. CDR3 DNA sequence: TGTGCCAGCAGTGACTCGGCAGGGGGGTACAATGAGCAGTTCTTC. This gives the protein CASSDSAGGYNEQFF.

CDR3 DNA sequence: TGTGCCAGCAGTCCCGGGACAGGGGACCACAATGAGCAGTTCTTC. Translation: CASSPGTGDHNEQFF. The chain uses TRBV6-1 and TRBJ2-1; the match to TRBD1 covers 10 bases. There are 15 residues in the CDR3. V lost 5 bases and J lost 5; bases outside the gene matches: 6. Per germline, CDR1 MNHNS and CDR2 SASEGT.

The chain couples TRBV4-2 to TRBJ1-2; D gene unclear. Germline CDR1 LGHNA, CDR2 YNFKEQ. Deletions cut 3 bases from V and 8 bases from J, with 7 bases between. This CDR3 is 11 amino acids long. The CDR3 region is CASSQGLGYTF. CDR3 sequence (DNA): TGTGCCAGCAGCCAGGGATTGGGCTACACCTTC.

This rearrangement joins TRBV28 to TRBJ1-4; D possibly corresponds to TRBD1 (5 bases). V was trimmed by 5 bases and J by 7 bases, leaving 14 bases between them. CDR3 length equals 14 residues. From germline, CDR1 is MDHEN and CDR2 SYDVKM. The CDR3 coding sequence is TGTGCCAGCAGTCCGGCAGGGCGAGGTGAAAAACTGTTTTTT. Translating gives CASSPAGRGEKLFF.

As DNA, the CDR3 is TGTGCCAGCAGCGAGGCTAGCGGGACCCACGAGCAGTACTTC. Translated, it gives CASSEASGTHEQYF. The chain carries TRBV7-3 and TRBJ2-7; 9 bases align to TRBD2. From germline, CDR1 is SGHTA and CDR2 FQGTGA. CDR3 size: 14 residues. V shed 5 bases, J shed 5 bases, and the junction held 7 bases outside the gene matches.

CDR3 DNA: TGTGCCAGCAGAACACTTGACAGCACAGATACGCAGTATTTT. This sequence encodes CASRTLDSTDTQYF. The chain has TRBV27 and TRBJ2-3; D ambiguous. This CDR3 region has 14 residues. The germline V and J ends were trimmed by 6 bases and 0 bases, with 10 bases remaining between them. Germline CDR1 is MNHEY and CDR2 is SMNVEV (reference sequence).

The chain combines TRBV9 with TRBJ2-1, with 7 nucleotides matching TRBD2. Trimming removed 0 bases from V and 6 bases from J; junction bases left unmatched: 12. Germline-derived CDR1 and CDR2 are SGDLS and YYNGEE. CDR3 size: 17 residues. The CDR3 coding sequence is TGTGCCAGCAGCGTAGTCAGTGTGGGCGGGAGCGTCAATGAGCAGTTCTTC. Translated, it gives CASSVVSVGGSVNEQFF.

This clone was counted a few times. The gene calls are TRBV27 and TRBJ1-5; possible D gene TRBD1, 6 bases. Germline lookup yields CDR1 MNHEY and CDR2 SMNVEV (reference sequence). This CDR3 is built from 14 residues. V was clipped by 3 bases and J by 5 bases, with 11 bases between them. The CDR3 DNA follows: TGTGCCAGCAGTTTCCGGCCAGGGGATCAGCCCCAGCATTTT. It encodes CASSFRPGDQPQHF.

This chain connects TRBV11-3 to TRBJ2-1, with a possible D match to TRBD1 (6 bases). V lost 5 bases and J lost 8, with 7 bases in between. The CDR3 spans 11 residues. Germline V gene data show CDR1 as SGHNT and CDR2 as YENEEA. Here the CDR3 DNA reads TGTGCCAGCAGCGAGGGGGATGAGCAGTTCTTC. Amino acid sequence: CASSEGDEQFF.

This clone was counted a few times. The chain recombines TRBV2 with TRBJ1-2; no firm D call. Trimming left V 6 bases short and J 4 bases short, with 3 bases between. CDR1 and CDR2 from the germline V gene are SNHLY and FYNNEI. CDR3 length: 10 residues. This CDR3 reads CASRGYGYTF. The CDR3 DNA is TGTGCCAGCAGGGGCTATGGCTACACCTTC.

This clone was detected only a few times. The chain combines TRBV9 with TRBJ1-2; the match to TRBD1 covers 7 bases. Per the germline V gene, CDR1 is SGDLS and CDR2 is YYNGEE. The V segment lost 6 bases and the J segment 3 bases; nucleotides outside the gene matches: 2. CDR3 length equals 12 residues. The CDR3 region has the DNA TGTGCCAGCACCGGGACAGACTATGGCTACACCTTC. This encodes CASTGTDYGYTF. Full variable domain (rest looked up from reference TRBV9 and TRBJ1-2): DSGVTQTPKHLITATGQRVTLRCSPRSGDLSVYWYQQSLDQGLQFLIQYYNGEERAKGNILERFSAQQFPDLHSELNLSSLELGDSALYFCASTGTDYGYTFGSGTRLTVV.

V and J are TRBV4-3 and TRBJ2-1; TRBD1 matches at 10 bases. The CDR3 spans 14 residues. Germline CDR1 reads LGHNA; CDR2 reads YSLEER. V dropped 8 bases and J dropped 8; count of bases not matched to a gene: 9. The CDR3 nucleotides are TGCGCCAGCTCGAGACAGGGGGCTTTGTATGAGCAGTTCTTC. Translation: CASSRQGALYEQFF.

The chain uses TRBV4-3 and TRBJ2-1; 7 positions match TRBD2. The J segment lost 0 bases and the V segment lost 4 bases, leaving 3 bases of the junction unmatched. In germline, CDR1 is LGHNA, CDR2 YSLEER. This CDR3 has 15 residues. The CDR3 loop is CASSPRGSSYNEQFF. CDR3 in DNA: TGCGCCAGCAGCCCGCGGGGGAGCTCCTACAATGAGCAGTTCTTC.

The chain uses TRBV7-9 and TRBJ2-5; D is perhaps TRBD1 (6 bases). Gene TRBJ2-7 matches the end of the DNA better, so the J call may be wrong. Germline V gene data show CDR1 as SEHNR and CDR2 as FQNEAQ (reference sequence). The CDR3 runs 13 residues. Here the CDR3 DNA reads TGTGCCAGCAGCCCAGGACAGCCATACGAGCAGTACTTC. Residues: CASSPGQPYEQYF.